These 2 T cell receptor beta chains were sequenced from one sample in a study of technical replicates of blood from four donors. Assay: immunoSEQ multiplex PCR; the TCRdb copy retains only in-frame clones and omits some. The sample carries some 87,000 clones, about nine tenths recorded once. The specimen was T cells isolated from PBMCs. Receptors originate from a human donor in good health.

CDR3: CASSGQGGTDTQYF. The CDR3 DNA reads as TGTGCCAGCAGTGGTCAGGGAGGGACAGATACGCAGTATTTT. The chain is built from TRBV2 and TRBJ2-3; TRBD2 aligns across 7 bases. The CDR3 sequence is 14 residues long. V lost 4 bases to trimming and J lost 3 bases; unmatched junction nucleotides: 4. From germline, CDR1 is SNHLY and CDR2 FYNNEI.

The chain has TRBV7-3 and TRBJ2-5; D not certain. Germline-derived CDR1 and CDR2 are SGHTA and FQGTGA. The CDR3 covers 13 residues. The V end lost 1 base, the J end lost 5 bases, and 8 bases lay between the germline ends. The CDR3 here is CASSLSSVETQYF. The DNA for the CDR3 is TGTGCCAGCAGCTTAAGCAGTGTGGAGACCCAGTACTTC.